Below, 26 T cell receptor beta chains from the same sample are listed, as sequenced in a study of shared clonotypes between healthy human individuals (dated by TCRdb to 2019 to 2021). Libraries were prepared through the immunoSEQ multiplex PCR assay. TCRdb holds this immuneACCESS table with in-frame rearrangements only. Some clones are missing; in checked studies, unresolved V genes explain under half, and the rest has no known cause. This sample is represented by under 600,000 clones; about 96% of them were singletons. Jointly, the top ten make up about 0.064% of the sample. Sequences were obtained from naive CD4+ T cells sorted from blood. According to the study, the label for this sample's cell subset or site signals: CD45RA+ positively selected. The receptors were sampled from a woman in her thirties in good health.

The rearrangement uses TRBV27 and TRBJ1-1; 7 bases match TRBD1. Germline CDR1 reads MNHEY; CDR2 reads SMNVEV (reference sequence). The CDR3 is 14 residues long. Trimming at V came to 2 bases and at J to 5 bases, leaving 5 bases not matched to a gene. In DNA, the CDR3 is TGTGCCAGCAGTTTAGGGACAGTGAGGACTGAAGCTTTCTTT. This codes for CASSLGTVRTEAFF.

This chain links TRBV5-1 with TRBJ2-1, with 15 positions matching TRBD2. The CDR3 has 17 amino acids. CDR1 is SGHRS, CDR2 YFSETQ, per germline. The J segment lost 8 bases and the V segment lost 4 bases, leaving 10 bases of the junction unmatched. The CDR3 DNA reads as TGCGCCAGCAGCCTCCTAGGGACTAGCGGGAGGCCCCATGAGCAGTTCTTC. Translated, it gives CASSLLGTSGRPHEQFF.

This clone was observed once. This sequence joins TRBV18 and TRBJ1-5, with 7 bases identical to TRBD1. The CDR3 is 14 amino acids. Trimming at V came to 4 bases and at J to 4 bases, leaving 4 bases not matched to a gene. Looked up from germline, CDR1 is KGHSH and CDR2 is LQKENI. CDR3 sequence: CASSRRDSNQPQHF. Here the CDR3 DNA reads TGTGCCAGCTCACGCCGGGACAGTAATCAGCCCCAGCATTTT.

CDR3 loop: CAISEAMDFYNEQFF. CDR3 bases: TGTGCCATCAGCGAAGCGATGGACTTCTACAATGAGCAGTTCTTC. This sequence joins TRBV10-3 and TRBJ2-1; possible D gene TRBD2, 5 bases. From germline, CDR1 is ENHRY and CDR2 SYGVKD. V was cut by 6 bases and J by 3 bases, with 15 bases left in between. The CDR3 runs 15 residues.

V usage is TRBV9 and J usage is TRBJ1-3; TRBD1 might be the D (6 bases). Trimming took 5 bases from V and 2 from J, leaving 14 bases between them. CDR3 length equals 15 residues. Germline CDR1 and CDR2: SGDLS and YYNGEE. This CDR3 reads CASSRGGTTGNTIYF. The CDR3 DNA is TGTGCCAGCAGTCGAGGGGGGACGACTGGAAACACCATATATTTT. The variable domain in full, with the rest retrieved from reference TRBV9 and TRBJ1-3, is DSGVTQTPKHLITATGQRVTLRCSPRSGDLSVYWYQQSLDQGLQFLIQYYNGEERAKGNILERFSAQQFPDLHSELNLSSLELGDSALYFCASSRGGTTGNTIYFGEGSWLTVV.

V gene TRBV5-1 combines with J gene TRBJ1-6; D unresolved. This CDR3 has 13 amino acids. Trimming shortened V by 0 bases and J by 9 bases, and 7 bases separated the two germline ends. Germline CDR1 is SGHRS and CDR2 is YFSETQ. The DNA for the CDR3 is TGCGCCAGCAGCTTGGCCGAGGGTTCACCCCTCCACTTT. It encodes CASSLAEGSPLHF.

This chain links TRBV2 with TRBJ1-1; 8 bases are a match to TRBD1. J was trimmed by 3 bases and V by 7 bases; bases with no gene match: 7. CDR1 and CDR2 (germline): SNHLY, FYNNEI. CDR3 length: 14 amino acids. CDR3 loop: CASMRQGMDTEAFF. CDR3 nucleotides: TGTGCCAGCATGCGACAGGGGATGGACACTGAAGCTTTCTTT.

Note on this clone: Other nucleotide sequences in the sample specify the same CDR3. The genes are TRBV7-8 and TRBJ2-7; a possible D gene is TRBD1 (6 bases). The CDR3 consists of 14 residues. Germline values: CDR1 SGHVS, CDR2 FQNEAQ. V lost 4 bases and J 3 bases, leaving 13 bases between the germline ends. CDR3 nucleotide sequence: TGTGCCAGCAGCTCGTCGACAGGAAACTACGAGCAGTACTTC. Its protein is CASSSSTGNYEQYF.

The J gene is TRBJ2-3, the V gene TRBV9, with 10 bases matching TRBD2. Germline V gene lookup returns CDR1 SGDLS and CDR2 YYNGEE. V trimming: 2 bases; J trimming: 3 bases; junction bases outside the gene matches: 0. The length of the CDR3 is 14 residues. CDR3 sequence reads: CASSVSGRTDTQYF. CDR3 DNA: TGTGCCAGCAGCGTTAGCGGGAGGACAGATACGCAGTATTTT. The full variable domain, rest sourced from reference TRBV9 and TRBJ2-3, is DSGVTQTPKHLITATGQRVTLRCSPRSGDLSVYWYQQSLDQGLQFLIQYYNGEERAKGNILERFSAQQFPDLHSELNLSSLELGDSALYFCASSVSGRTDTQYFGPGTRLTVL.

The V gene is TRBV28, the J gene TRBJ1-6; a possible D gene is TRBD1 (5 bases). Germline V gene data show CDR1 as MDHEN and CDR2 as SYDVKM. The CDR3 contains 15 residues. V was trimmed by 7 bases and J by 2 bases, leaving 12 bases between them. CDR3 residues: CASTDSLTYNSPLHF. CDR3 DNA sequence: TGTGCCAGCACCGACAGCCTCACCTATAATTCACCCCTCCACTTT.

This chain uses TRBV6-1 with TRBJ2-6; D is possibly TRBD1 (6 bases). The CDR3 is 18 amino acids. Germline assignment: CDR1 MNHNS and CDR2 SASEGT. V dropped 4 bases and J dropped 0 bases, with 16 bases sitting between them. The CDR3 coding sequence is TGTGCCAGCAGTGCCCCAGGGGCGCCCAACTCTGGGGCCAACGTCCTGACTTTC. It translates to CASSAPGAPNSGANVLTF.

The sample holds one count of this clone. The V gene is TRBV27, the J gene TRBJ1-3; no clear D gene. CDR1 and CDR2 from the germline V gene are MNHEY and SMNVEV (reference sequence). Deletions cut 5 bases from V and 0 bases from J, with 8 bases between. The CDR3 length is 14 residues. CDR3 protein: CASSTRYSGNTIYF. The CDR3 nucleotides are TGTGCCAGCAGTACCCGCTACTCTGGAAACACCATATATTTT.

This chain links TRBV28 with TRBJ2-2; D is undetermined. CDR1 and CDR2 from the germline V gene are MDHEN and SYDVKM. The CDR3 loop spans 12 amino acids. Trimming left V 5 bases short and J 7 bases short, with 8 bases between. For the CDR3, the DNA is TGTGCCAGCAGTCCAGGTGTCGGGGAGCTGTTTTTT. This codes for CASSPGVGELFF.

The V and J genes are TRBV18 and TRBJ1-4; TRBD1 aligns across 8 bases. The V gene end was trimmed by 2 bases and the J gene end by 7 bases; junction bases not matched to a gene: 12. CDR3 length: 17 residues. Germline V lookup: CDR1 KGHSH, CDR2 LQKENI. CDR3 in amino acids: CASSPNGQGLAGEKLFF. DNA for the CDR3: TGTGCCAGCTCACCAAACGGACAGGGTCTCGCGGGTGAAAAACTGTTTTTT.

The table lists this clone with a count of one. This CDR3 reads CASTGQGKANYGYTF. The CDR3 nucleotides read TGCGCCAGCACCGGACAGGGGAAGGCTAACTATGGCTACACCTTC. The chain is built from TRBV10-2 and TRBJ1-2, with 9 bases that match TRBD1. V was pared by 7 bases and J by 0 bases, with 6 bases of the junction left unmatched. Germline V gene sequence: CDR1 WSHSY, CDR2 SAAADI. The CDR3 sequence is 15 residues long.

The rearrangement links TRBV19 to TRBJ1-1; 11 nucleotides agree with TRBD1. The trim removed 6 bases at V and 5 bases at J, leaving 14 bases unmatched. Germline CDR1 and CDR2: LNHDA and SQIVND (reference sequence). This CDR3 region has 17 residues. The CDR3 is CASSKAGQGAGWTEAFF. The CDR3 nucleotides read TGTGCCAGTAGCAAGGCTGGACAGGGGGCGGGTTGGACTGAAGCTTTCTTT. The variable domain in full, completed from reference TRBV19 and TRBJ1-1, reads DGGITQSPKYLFRKEGQNVTLSCEQNLNHDAMYWYRQDPGQGLRLIYYSQIVNDFQKGDIAEGYSVSREKKESFPLTVTSAQKNPTAFYLCASSKAGQGAGWTEAFFGQGTRLTVV.

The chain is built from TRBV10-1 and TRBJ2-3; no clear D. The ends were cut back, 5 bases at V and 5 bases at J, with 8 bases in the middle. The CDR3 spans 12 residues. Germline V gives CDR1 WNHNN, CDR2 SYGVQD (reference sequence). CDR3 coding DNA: TGCGCCAGCAGTCCAAGTGGAGATACGCAGTATTTT. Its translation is CASSPSGDTQYF.

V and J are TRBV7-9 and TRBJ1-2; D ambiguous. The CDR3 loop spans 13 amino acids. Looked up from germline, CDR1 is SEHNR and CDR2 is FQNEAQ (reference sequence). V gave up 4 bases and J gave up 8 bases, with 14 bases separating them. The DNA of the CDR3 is TGTGCCAGCAGCTCAGAGGGTCGGCAGGGCTACACCTTC. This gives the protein CASSSEGRQGYTF.

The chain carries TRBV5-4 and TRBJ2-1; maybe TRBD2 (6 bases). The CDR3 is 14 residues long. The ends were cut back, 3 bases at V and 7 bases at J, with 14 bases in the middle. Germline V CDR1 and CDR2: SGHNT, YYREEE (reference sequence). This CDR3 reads CASSSAGTLNEQFF. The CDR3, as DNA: TGTGCCAGCAGCTCGGCGGGGACTTTGAATGAGCAGTTCTTC.

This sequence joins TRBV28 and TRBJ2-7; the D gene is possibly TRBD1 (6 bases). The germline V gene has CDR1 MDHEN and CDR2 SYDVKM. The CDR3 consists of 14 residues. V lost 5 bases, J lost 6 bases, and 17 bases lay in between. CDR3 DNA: TGTGCCAGCAGTCCCCCTTACAGGGCGGGCGAGCAGTACTTC. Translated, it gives CASSPPYRAGEQYF. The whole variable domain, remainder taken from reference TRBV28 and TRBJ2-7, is DVKVTQSSRYLVKRTGEKVFLECVQDMDHENMFWYRQDPGLGLRLIYFSYDVKMKEKGDIPEGYSVSREKKERFSLILESASTNQTSMYLCASSPPYRAGEQYFGPGTRLTVT.

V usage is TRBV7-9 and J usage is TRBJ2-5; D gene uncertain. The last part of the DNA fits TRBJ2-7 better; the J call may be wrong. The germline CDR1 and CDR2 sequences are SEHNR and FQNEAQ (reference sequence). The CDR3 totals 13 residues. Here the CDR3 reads CASSLDTSYEQYF. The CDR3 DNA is TGTGCCAGCAGCCTAGACACTTCCTACGAGCAGTACTTC.

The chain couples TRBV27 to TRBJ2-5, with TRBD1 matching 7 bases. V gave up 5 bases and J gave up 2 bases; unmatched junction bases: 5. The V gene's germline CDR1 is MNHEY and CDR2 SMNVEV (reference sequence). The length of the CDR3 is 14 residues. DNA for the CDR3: TGTGCCAGCAGTCGATCGGGACAGCAAGAGACCCAGTACTTC. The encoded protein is CASSRSGQQETQYF.

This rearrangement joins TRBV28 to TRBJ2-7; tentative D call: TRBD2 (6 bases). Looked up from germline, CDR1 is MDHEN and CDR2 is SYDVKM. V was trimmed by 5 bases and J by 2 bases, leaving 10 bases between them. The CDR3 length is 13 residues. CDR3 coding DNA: TGTGCCAGCAGTCGAACTAGCCCCTACGAGCAGTACTTC. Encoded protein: CASSRTSPYEQYF.

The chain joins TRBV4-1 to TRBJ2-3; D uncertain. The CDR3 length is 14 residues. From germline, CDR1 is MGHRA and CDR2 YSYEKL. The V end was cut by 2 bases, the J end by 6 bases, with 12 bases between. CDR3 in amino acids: CASSQPPPIDTQYF. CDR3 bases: TGCGCCAGCAGCCAACCCCCGCCCATCGATACGCAGTATTTT.

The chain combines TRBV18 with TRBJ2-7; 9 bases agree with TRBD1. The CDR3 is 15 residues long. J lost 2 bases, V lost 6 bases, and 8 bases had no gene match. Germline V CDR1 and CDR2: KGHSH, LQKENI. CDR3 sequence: CASSQAGTGTYEQYF. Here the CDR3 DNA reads TGTGCCAGCTCCCAGGCAGGGACAGGGACCTACGAGCAGTACTTC.

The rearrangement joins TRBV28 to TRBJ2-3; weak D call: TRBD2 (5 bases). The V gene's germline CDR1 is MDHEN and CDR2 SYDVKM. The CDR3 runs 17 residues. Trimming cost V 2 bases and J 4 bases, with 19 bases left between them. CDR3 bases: TGTGCCAGCAGTTTAGGCAGGCTACGGGATAGTGCAGATACGCAGTATTTT. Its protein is CASSLGRLRDSADTQYF. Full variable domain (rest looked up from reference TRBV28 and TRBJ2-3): DVKVTQSSRYLVKRTGEKVFLECVQDMDHENMFWYRQDPGLGLRLIYFSYDVKMKEKGDIPEGYSVSREKKERFSLILESASTNQTSMYLCASSLGRLRDSADTQYFGPGTRLTVL.